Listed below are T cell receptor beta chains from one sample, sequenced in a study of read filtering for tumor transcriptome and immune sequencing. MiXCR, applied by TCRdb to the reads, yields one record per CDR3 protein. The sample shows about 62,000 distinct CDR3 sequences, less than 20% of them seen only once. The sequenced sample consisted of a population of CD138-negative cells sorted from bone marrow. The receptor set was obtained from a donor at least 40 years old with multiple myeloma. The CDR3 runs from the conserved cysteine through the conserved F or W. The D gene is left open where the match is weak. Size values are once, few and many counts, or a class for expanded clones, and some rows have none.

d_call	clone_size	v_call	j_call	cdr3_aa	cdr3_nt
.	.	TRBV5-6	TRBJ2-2	CVSTRDLINTGELFF	TGTGTCAGCACCCGGGACCTAATTAACACCGGGGAGCTGTTTTTC
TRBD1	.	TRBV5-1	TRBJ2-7	CASSLGRGLAYEQYF	TGCGCCAGCAGCTTGGGTAGGGGGCTTGCTTACGAGCAGTACTTC
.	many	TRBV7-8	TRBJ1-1	CASSLLWLGEGTEAFF	TGTGCCAGCAGCTTACTATGGCTCGGGGAAGGCACTGAAGCTTTCTTT
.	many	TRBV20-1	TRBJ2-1	CSARGGFSYNEQFF	TGCAGTGCTAGGGGTGGTTTCTCCTACAATGAGCAGTTCTTC
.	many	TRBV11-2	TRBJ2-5	CASSKTGGAQETQYF	TGTGCCAGCAGCAAGACCGGCGGCGCCCAAGAGACCCAGTACTTC
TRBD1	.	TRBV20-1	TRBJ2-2	CSAIQGNTVELFF	TGCAGTGCGATACAGGGGAACACCGTGGAGCTGTTCTTT
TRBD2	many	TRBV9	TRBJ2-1	CAGSNSGRASDEQFF	TGTGCCGGCTCAAATAGCGGGAGGGCCTCAGATGAGCAGTTCTTC
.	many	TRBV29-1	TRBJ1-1	CSVVGGPLNTEAFF	TGCAGCGTTGTAGGAGGGCCTTTGAACACTGAAGCTTTCTTT
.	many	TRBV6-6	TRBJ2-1	CASGIYNEQFF	TGTGCCAGCGGGATTTACAATGAGCAGTTCTTC
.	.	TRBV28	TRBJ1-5	CASSPGGAGNQPQHF	TGTGCCAGCAGCCCTGGGGGGGCCGGCAATCAGCCCCAGCATTTT
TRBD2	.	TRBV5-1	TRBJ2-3	CASSERIAGGPTDTQYF	TGCGCCAGCAGCGAACGAATAGCGGGGGGGCCCACAGATACGCAGTATTTT
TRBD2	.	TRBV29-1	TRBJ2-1	CSGRFPSGYNEQSF	TGCAGCGGCCGGTTCCCTAGCGGATATAATGAGCAGTCCTTC
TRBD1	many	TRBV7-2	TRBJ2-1	CASRSLTGATYNEQFF	TGTGCCAGCAGAAGCTTGACAGGGGCCACCTACAATGAGCAGTTCTTC
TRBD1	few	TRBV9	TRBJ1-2	CASSVGTGEYGYTF	TGTGCCAGCAGCGTAGGCACAGGGGAGTATGGCTACACCTTC
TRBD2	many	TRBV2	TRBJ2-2	CASSETSGRTDAGELFF	TGTGCCAGCAGTGAGACTAGCGGGAGAACCGACGCCGGGGAGCTGTTTTTT
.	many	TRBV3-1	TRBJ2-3	CASSQVSDTQYF	TGTGCCAGCAGCCAAGTATCGGATACGCAGTATTTT
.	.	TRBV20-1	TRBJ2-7	CSANGVSTFEQYF	TGCAGTGCTAATGGGGTCAGCACCTTCGAGCAGTACTTC
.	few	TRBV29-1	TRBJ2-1	CSVEGGGGWNEQFF	TGCAGCGTTGAAGGTGGGGGCGGTTGGAATGAGCAGTTCTTC
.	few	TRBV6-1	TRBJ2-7	CASKQGPYEQYF	TGTGCCAGCAAGCAGGGCCCCTACGAGCAGTACTTC
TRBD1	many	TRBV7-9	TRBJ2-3	CASSSGQGRTDTQYF	TGTGCCAGCAGCTCAGGACAGGGCCGCACAGATACGCAGTATTTT
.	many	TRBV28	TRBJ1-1	CASQQGSPNTEAFF	TGTGCCAGCCAGCAGGGTTCACCGAACACTGAAGCTTTCTTT
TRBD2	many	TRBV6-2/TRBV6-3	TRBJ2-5	CASSPGLALRETQYF	TGTGCCAGCAGTCCCGGACTAGCCTTGCGAGAGACCCAGTACTTC
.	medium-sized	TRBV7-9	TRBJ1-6	CASSRYNSPLHF	TGTGCTAGCAGCAGGTATAATTCACCCCTCCACTTT
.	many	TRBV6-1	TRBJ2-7	CASAGQPGYEQYF	TGTGCCAGCGCCGGACAGCCCGGCTACGAGCAGTACTTC
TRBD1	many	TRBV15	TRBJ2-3	CATSRDLQGVDTQYF	TGTGCCACCAGCAGAGATCTTCAGGGGGTAGATACGCAGTATTTT
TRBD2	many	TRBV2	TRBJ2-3	CASSREGTDTQYF	TGTGCCAGCTCCCGGGAGGGAACAGATACGCAGTATTTT
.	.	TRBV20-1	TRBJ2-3	CSAHWLSSTDTQYF	TGCAGTGCTCACTGGCTCTCTAGCACAGATACGCAGTATTTT
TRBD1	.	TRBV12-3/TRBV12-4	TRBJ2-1	CASTQTGSEFF	TGTGCCAGCACCCAGACAGGGAGCGAGTTCTTC
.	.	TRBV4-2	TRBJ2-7	CASSQDGHSYEQYF	TGTGCCAGCAGCCAAGATGGACATTCCTACGAGCAGTACTTC
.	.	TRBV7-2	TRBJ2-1	CASTPRRAAYYEQFF	TGTGCCAGCACACCCAGGCGCGCGGCTTACTATGAGCAGTTCTTT
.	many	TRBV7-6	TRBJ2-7	CASSLSGGQTTHEQYF	TGTGCCAGCAGCTTATCCGGGGGGCAAACGACCCACGAGCAGTACTTC
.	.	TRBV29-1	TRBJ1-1	CRVVPGAEAFF	TGCCGCGTTGTGCCGGGGGCTGAAGCTTTCTTT
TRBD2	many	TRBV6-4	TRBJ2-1	CASSATSGPDNEQFF	TGTGCCAGCAGCGCCACTAGCGGGCCAGACAATGAGCAGTTCTTC
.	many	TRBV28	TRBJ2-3	CASSQNLGGGHTDTQYF	TGTGCCAGCAGTCAGAATTTGGGGGGGGGCCATACAGATACGCAGTATTTT
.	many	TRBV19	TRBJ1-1	CASSIGGVNTEAFF	TGTGCCAGTAGTATAGGCGGAGTGAACACTGAAGCTTTCTTT
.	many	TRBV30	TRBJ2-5	CASLGGARETQYF	TGTGCCTCCCTGGGGGGGGCTCGGGAGACCCAGTACTTC
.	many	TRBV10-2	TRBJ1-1	CARDSEAFF	TGCGCCAGGGACAGTGAAGCTTTCTTT
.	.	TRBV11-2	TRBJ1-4	CASSLGLGANEKLLF	TGTGCCAGCAGCTTAGGACTGGGAGCTAATGAAAAACTGCTTTTT
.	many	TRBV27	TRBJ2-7	CASSLVGRTYEQYF	TGTGCCAGCAGTTTAGTGGGCCGGACCTACGAGCAGTACTTC
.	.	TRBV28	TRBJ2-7	CASRDTRSSYEQYF	TGTGCCAGCCGGGACACCCGAAGCTCCTACGAGCAGTACTTC
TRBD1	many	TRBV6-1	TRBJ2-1	CASSEEGQGADEQFF	TGTGCCAGCAGTGAAGAGGGACAGGGGGCGGATGAGCAGTTCTTC
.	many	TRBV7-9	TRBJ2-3	CASSAARRGPSTDTQYF	TGTGCCAGCAGCGCGGCCCGTCGGGGACCAAGCACAGATACGCAGTATTTT
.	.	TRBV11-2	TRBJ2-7	CASSLGWEITYEQYF	TGTGCCAGCAGCTTAGGATGGGAAATTACCTACGAGCAGTACTTC
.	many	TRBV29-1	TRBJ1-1	CSVTRQPNTEAFF	TGCAGCGTTACCCGACAGCCGAACACTGAAGCTTTCTTT
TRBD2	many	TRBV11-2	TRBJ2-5	CASSRRSGSMIRQETQYF	TGTGCCAGCAGCCGGAGAAGCGGGAGCATGATTCGGCAAGAGACCCAGTACTTC
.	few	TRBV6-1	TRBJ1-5	CASSEYGGPQPQHF	TGTGCCAGCAGTGAATATGGGGGGCCTCAGCCCCAGCATTTT
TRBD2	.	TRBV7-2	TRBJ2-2	CASSRNSGASAGELFF	TGTGCCAGCAGCAGAAATAGCGGGGCCAGTGCCGGGGAGCTGTTTTTT
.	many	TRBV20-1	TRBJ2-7	CSARSRGAYEQYF	TGCAGTGCTAGATCCAGGGGGGCGTACGAGCAGTACTTC
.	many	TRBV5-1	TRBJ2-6	CASSDSSGANVLTF	TGCGCCAGCAGCGACTCCTCTGGGGCCAACGTCCTGACTTTC